This T cell receptor (beta chain) was profiled in a study of cytomegalovirus exposure and HLA in healthy donors (dated by TCRdb to 2016 to 2017). Describing the broader study: An earlier analysis of roughly 500 of the donors reported approximately 260 Gb of sequence data and approximately 120 million unique TCR beta sequences obtained from some 170 million T cells. About 300 gigabases of sequencing data and approximately 85 million unique TCR sequences were included in an early release covering around 600 HLA-typed donors. Of the 350 to 450 genotyped donors, 80% to 90% were placed in the genetic ancestry cluster associated with self-reported Caucasian donors. The study aimed to test whether signatures of past pathogen exposure could be identified by cataloging public T cell receptors. The study used immunosequencing to profile the T cell repertoires of approximately 690 subjects and linked those repertoires to cytomegalovirus serostatus. Besides the first cohort of around 700 subjects, a separate validation cohort made up of 90 to 150 different subjects was used. To predict cytomegalovirus infection status, the study brought together high-throughput TCR immunosequencing, statistical association of individual TCRs with disease status, and machine learning. To study patterns of TCR occurrence, a later analysis re-analyzed previously published TCR beta repertoires from more than 550 donors and added high-resolution HLA genotyping. Rather than drawing on any new phenotypic data, the later analysis identified candidate immune exposures from TCR beta sequences and the way those sequences occurred across donors. An earlier analysis of around 540 of the donors applied high-throughput TCR beta sequencing to assess whether each TCR beta V gene segment acted as functional or pseudogenic. Donor age, sex, ethnicity and CMV serostatus were compiled together with the repertoire data. A later genetic analysis took genome-wide SNP genotypes for 398 of the 666 donors and used that subset as a discovery cohort. Every discovery cohort repertoire had been produced on one sequencing platform. Both class I and class II loci were covered by HLA typing, at four-digit resolution. The number of donors typed differed by locus, with about 629-630 for A, B, C, DRB1 and DQB1, around 560 for DQA1, 600 to 610 for DPA1, and around 430 for DPB1. Roughly 5 DR-DQ haplotypes were handled as single units for association and clustering because linkage in the cohort was strong. Among roughly 400 genotyped donors of the cohort, an average of around 250,000 unique TCR beta nucleotide sequences was sequenced per donor, of which roughly 17% were non-productive.

The CDR3 measures 14 amino acids from cysteine to phenylalanine. The read is trimmed to its CDR3 DNA, 42 bases read in frame from base 1. Trimming leaves V shorter by 7 bases and J shorter by 4 bases, with the junction holding 9 bases beyond the gene matches. CDR1 and CDR2 are drawn from the germline V gene: SQVTM, ANQGSEA. This clone was seen a few times. Its antigen is still unknown. No base qualities exist here, and no much larger clone lies one base off it. The cohort consisted of approximately 670 healthy bone marrow donors. At the time of sampling, every cohort member was nominally healthy, though immune exposures that went unrecorded were likely present. The donor tested CMV seropositive, placing the donor among the 289 seropositive members of the cohort. Every donor gave a peripheral blood sample, and the peripheral blood mononuclear cells from that sample were used for TCR beta sequencing. The Qiagen DNeasy Blood Extraction Kit was used to extract genomic DNA from the blood cell samples.

Libraries were constructed by the immunoSEQ multiplex PCR assay. The multiplex PCR relied on a mix of 60 forward primers for TCR Vbeta segments and 13 reverse primers for TCR Jbeta segments. The CDR3 region of rearranged TCR beta genes was amplified from genomic DNA with a multiplex PCR assay. Amplified TCR beta libraries were sequenced as 87-base-pair reads on the Illumina HiSeq System. The original methods were these. Across the 670 or so repertoires, a later analysis counted tens of millions of unique TCR beta chains, roughly 11 million of which were shared by at least two donors. Raw reads were error-corrected and collapsed into unique sequences by a nearest-neighbor algorithm in which closely related sequences were merged to remove PCR and sequencing errors. V, D and J gene segments were assigned by aligning CDR3 sequences to IMGT reference sequences. Each retained sequence needed at least a six-nucleotide match to both a V gene segment and a J gene segment. Rearrangements were called productive when the CDR3 lacked stop codons and stayed in frame with V and J; all others were non-productive. CDR3 was defined by IMGT convention, running from the second conserved V-encoded cysteine to the conserved J-encoded phenylalanine. The earlier analysis of about 560 of the donors excluded any sequence lacking an unambiguous match to a single V gene segment. An earlier analysis of 450 to 650 of the donors called V segments functional above 56.7% productive rearrangements and segregating when the between-donor standard deviation exceeded 5%. A statistical classification framework was built to diagnose cytomegalovirus status from the catalog of TCR beta chain sequences. V and J gene assignment, in a later analysis, came from comparing TCR nucleotide sequences with IMGT/GENE-DB human TR gene sequences. The TCRdist pipeline was used in a later analysis to assign CDR3 sequences and most-parsimonious VDJ recombination scenarios. A later analysis defined each TCR beta chain by its CDR3 amino acid sequence plus V-gene family, and excluded reads lacking a unique V-gene family. To address suspected cross-contamination and a sequencing artifact, a later analysis removed a few hundred highly shared, low-generation-probability nucleotide sequences. In a later analysis, a clonal expansion index was calculated for each public chain from normalized within-repertoire ranks of inferred template counts. In a later analysis, generation probabilities were computed with a VDJ recombination model fitted to out-of-frame rearrangements, and the resulting probabilities were checked against IGoR. In a later analysis, hypergeometric tests were used to score TCR-TCR, TCR-HLA and TCR-CMV co-occurrence, with a repertoire-size bias correction applied to TCR pairs. A later analysis estimated false discovery rates by permuting HLA or CMV assignments 20 times. In a later analysis, co-occurring TCRs were grouped using DBSCAN, with TCRdist sequence similarity added in when clustering inside HLA-allele-positive subsets. Repertoires with fewer than 30,000 or more than 120,000 public chains, plus five repertoires with anomalous nucleotide sharing, were excluded from co-occurrence clustering. TCRdb stores this immuneACCESS table with in-frame sequences only. Part of the clones is absent; in the studies checked, under half of the shortfall reflects unresolved V genes, and no reason is known for the rest. D and trimming were read from the DNA, whereas the V and J calls and clone size are those reported in that table. This sample is represented by 150,000 to 170,000 clones; over 70% of them were singletons. Over 10% of the sample rests with the top ten.

Overall results and qualifications from the work: The 87-base-pair reads could not distinguish some IMGT-functional V segments, including TRBV6-2 and TRBV6-3, so those segments were excluded. In both the original and validation cohorts, the classifier was reported to diagnose cytomegalovirus status with high specificity and sensitivity. Approximately 16 rarely observed V segments, including chromosome 9 orphons, were excluded from the earlier analysis of several hundred of the donors because counts were too low. Presence/absence analyses assumed roughly uniform sequencing depth across donors, an assumption that may not hold. A few of the identified cytomegalovirus-associated TCR beta chains were confirmed in vitro to be specific for cytomegalovirus antigens. A later genetic analysis reported fewer N-insertions in productive TCRs among donors in an Asian-associated ancestry cluster than the approximately 670-donor mean. In a later analysis, about 17,000 TCR beta sequences were associated with specific HLA alleles at a false discovery rate of 0.05. A total of some 180 TCR beta chains were listed by the study as associated with cytomegalovirus. According to a later analysis, most CMV-associated TCR beta chains appeared to be HLA-restricted, and the HLA associations seemed to be driven largely by CMV exposure. The only immune exposure information available for the cohort was CMV serostatus. According to the authors, the approach could potentially be generalized to other disease states and immunological phenotypes. A further reported finding was that TCR beta sequences accurately predicted the HLA-A and HLA-B alleles for most subjects in the first cohort. Broadly in line with IMGT annotations, most TCR beta V segments showed up in productive rearrangements about 90% or about 30% of the time in an earlier analysis of under 700 of the donors. Strong co-occurrence of HLA alleles, especially DR and DQ, made assigning TCR associations to individual alleles difficult. In a later genetic analysis, a missense DCLRE1C variant was associated with V-gene and J-gene trimming of TCR beta chains, and the association was replicated in an independent cohort. In a later analysis, HLA-associated TCR beta chains were found to be more clonally expanded and to have lower generation probabilities than equally common non-associated chains. Because HLA typing was missing for some donors at each locus, association tests included only the typed subset. Across donors, most TCR sequences were observed very rarely, whereas some public TCRs were present in many individuals. Correlated functional status among segregating V segments might be attributable to linkage disequilibrium, but an unknown experimental factor could not be ruled out. The cohort was sequenced for TCR beta chains only, and without alpha or paired-chain data the features that could be detected were limited. A later analysis found that TCR association rates varied across HLA loci, with DRB1 alleles showing the most associated TCRs and HLA-C alleles the fewest. According to a later analysis, parvovirus B19, influenza, CMV and Epstein-Barr virus appeared linked to several top co-occurrence clusters. The sequencing pipeline was judged likely to have produced a cluster of highly shared sequence variants as a technical artifact.

The sample was PBMCs. The origin of this receptor is a man aged 25 to 40 in good health and CMV-seropositive. Recombination linked TRBV29-1 to TRBJ2-3; 9 central bases correspond to TRBD1. The CDR3 region has the sequence CSAEPGQGPDTQYF. The DNA reads as follows: TGCAGCGCCGAACCGGGACAGGGACCAGATACGCAGTATTTT.